This record looks at one T cell receptor beta chain sequence and its context. The data were obtained in a study of blood T cell repertoires in COVID-19. Only in-frame clones appear in the TCRdb table, and some are missing; sequencing was by immunoSEQ multiplex PCR. The sample includes more than 250,000 clones, around nine tenths seen only once; the top ten take under 3%. The CDR3 runs to 14 residues. V was pared by 6 bases and J by 5 bases, with 7 bases of the junction left unmatched. CDR1 is MDHEN, CDR2 SYDVKM, per germline. The TCR sequence derives from a young woman who had recovered from COVID-19. The V call is TRBV28, the J call TRBJ1-5; 7 nucleotides line up with TRBD1. The sequencing input was PBMCs or T cells enriched from blood (not recorded which). DNA for the CDR3: TGTGCCAGCAGGCCGACAGGGATGGATCAGCCCCAGCATTTT. The encoded protein is CASRPTGMDQPQHF.